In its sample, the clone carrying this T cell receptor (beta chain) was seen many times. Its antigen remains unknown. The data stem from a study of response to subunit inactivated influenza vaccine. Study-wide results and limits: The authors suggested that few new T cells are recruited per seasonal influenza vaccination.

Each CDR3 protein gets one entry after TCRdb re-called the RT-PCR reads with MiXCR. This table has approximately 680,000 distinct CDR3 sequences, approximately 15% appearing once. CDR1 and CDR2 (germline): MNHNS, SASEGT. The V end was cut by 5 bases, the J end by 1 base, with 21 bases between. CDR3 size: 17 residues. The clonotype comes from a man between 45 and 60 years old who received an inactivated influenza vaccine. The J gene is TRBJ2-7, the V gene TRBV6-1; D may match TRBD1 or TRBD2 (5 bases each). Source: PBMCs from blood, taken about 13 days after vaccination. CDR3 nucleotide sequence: TGTGCCAGCAGTCCACAGAAACCGGGACGGGATTCCTACGAGCAGTACTTC. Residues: CASSPQKPGRDSYEQYF.